This TCR beta chain appears in the sequencing data of a study of identical twins. Study-wide results and caveats: Because invariant MAIT and iNKT cells could be present, zero-insertion analyses could be partly confounded.

TCRdb fed the 5' RACE reads into MiXCR, producing one record per CDR3 protein. The sample contains about 790,000 distinct CDR3 sequences, around a sixth of which appear only once. The germline V gene encodes CDR1 ENHRY and CDR2 SYGVKD. Deletions cut 4 bases from V and 6 bases from J, with 10 bases between. This CDR3 region has 12 residues. Points on this clonotype: No antigen is known for it.

The sample also formed part of further work on T cells expressing NK-cell markers.

Sequencing input: PBMCs. The chain recombines TRBV10-3 with TRBJ2-7; no definite D call. The clonotype comes from a woman aged 18-29 years in good health. The CDR3: CAISGVPGEQYF. CDR3 DNA sequence: TGTGCCATCAGTGGAGTTCCCGGCGAGCAGTACTTC.